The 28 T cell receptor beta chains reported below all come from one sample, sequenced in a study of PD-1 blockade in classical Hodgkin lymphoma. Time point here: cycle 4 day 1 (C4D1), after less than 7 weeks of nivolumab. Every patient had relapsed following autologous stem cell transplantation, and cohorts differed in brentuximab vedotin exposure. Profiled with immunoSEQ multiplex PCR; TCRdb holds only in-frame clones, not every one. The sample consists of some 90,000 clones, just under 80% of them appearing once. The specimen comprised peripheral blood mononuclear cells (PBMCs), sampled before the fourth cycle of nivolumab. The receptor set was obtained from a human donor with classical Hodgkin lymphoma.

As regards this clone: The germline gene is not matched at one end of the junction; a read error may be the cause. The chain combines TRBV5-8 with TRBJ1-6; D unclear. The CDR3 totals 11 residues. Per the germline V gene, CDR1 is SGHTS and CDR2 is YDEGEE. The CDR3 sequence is CASSANSPLHF. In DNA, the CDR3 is TGTGCCAGCAGCGCAAATTCTCCCCTCCACTTT.

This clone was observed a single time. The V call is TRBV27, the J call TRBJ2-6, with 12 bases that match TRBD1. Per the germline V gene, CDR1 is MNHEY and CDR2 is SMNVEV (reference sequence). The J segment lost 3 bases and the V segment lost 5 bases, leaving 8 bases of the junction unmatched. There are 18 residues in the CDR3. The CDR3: CASSTMGQGALGANVLTF. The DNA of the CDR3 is TGTGCCAGCAGTACTATGGGACAGGGGGCGCTTGGGGCCAACGTCCTGACTTTC.

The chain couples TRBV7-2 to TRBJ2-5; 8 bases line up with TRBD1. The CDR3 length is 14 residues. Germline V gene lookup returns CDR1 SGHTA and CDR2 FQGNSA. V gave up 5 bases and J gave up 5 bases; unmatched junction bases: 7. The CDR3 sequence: CASSEPTGAETQYF. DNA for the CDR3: TGTGCCAGCAGCGAGCCGACAGGGGCTGAGACCCAGTACTTC. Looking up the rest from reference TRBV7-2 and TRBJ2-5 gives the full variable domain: GAGVSQSPSNKVTEKGKDVELRCDPISGHTALYWYRQSLGQGLEFLIYFQGNSAPDKSGLPSDRFSAERTGGSVSTLTIQRTQQEDSAVYLCASSEPTGAETQYFGPGTRLLVL.

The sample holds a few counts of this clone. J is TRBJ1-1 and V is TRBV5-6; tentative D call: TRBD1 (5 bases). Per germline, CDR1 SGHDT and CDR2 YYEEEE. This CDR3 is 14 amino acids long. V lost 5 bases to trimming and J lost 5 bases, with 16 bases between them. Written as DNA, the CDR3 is TGTGCCAGCAGACCTCAGGGCCGGCAAACTGAAGCTTTCTTT. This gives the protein CASRPQGRQTEAFF.

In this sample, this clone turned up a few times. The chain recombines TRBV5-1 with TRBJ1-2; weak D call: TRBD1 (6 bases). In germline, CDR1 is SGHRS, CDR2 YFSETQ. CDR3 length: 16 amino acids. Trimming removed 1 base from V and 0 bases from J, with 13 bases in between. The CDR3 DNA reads TGCGCCAGCAGCTTGAAGGACCCAGGGGCTAACTATGGCTACACCTTC. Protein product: CASSLKDPGANYGYTF.

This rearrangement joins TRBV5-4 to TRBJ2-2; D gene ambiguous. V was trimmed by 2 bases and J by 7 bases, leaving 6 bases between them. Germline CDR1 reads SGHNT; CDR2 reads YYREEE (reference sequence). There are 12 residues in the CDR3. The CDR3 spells CASSFDIGELFF. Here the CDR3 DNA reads TGTGCCAGCAGCTTCGATATCGGGGAGCTGTTTTTT.

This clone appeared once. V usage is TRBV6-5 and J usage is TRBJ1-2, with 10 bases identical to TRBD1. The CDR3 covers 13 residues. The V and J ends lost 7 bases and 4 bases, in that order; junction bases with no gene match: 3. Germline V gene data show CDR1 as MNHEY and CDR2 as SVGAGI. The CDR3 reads CASTRTGGYGYTF. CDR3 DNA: TGTGCCAGCACCCGGACAGGGGGCTATGGCTACACCTTC.

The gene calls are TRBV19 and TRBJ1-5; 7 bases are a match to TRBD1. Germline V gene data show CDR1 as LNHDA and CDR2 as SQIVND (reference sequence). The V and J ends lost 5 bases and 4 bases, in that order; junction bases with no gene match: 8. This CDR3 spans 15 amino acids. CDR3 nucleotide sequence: TGTGCCAGTAGTCCCTATGGACAGGCTAATCAGCCCCAGCATTTT. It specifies CASSPYGQANQPQHF.

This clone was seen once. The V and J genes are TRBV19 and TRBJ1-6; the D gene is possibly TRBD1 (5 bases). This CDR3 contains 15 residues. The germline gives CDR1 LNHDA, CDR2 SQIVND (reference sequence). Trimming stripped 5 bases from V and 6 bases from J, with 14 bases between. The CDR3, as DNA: TGTGCCAGTAGTCCAGGGCGCCTCACTAATTCACCCCTCCACTTT. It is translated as CASSPGRLTNSPLHF.

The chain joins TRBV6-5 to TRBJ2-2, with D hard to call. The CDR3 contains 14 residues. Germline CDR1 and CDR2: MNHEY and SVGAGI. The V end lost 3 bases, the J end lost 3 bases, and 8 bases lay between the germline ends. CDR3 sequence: CASSYGVDTGELFF. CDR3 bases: TGTGCCAGCAGTTATGGAGTGGACACCGGGGAGCTGTTTTTT.

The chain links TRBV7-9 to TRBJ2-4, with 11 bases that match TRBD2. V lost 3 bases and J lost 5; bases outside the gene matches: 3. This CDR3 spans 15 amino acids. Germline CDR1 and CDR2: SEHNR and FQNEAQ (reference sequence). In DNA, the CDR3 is TGTGCCAGCAGCTTCACTAGCGGGAGTGAAAACATTCAGTACTTC. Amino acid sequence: CASSFTSGSENIQYF.

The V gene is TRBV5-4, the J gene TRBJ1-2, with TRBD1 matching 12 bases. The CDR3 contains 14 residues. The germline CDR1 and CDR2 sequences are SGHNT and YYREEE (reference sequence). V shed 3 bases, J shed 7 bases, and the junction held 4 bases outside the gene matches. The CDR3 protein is CASSWGQGARGYTF. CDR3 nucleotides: TGTGCCAGCAGCTGGGGACAGGGGGCGCGTGGCTACACCTTC.

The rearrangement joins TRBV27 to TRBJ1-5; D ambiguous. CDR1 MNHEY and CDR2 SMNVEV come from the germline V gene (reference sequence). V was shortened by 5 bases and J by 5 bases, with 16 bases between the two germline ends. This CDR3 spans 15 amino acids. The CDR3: CASSLGSGYDQPQHF. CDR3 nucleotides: TGTGCCAGCAGTCTGGGGTCGGGGTACGATCAGCCCCAGCATTTT.

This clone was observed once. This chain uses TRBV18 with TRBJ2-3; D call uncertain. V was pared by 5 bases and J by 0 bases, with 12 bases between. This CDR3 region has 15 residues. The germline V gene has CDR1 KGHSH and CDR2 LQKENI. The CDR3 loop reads CASSIIPLSTDTQYF. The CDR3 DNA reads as TGTGCCAGCTCAATTATACCCCTAAGCACAGATACGCAGTATTTT. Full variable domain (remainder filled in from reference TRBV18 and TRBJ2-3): NAGVMQNPRHLVRRRGQEARLRCSPMKGHSHVYWYRQLPEEGLKFMVYLQKENIIDESGMPKERFSAEFPKEGPSILRIQQVVRGDSAAYFCASSIIPLSTDTQYFGPGTRLTVL.

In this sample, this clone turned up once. CDR3 residues: CASREGTAGNTIYF. The CDR3 DNA reads as TGTGCCAGCAGAGAAGGGACAGCTGGAAACACCATATATTTT. The chain combines TRBV9 with TRBJ1-3; 7 nucleotides agree with TRBD1. The V segment lost 5 bases and the J segment 2 bases; nucleotides outside the gene matches: 4. Germline V gene lookup returns CDR1 SGDLS and CDR2 YYNGEE. This CDR3 is built from 14 residues.

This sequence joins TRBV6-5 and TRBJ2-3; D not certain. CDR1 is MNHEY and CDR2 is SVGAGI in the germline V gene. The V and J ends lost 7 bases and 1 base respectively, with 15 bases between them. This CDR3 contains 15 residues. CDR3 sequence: CASTDRGRGTDTQYF. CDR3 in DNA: TGTGCCAGCACCGATCGTGGCCGGGGCACAGATACGCAGTATTTT.

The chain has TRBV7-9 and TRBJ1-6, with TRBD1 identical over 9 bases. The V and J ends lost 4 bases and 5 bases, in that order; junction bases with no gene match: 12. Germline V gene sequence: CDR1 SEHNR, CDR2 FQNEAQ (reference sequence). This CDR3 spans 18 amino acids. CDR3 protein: CASSSLWGQGWDNSPLHF. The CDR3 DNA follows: TGTGCCAGCAGCTCCCTCTGGGGACAGGGTTGGGATAATTCACCCCTCCACTTT.

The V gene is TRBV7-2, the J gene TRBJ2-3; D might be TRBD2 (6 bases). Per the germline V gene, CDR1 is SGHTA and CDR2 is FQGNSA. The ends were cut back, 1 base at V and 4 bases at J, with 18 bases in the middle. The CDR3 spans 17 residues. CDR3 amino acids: CASSLGRGRGFADTQYF. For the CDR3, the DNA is TGTGCCAGCAGCTTAGGGCGGGGCAGAGGGTTTGCAGATACGCAGTATTTT.

The DNA of the CDR3 is TGTGCCAGCAGCCTCTCGACTTGGAACGAGCAGTACTTC. Translating gives CASSLSTWNEQYF. The V call is TRBV9, the J call TRBJ2-5, with unresolved D. The end of the DNA aligns better with TRBJ2-7, so the J call may be wrong. This CDR3 has 13 amino acids. Germline values: CDR1 SGDLS, CDR2 YYNGEE.

This chain's CDR3 is CASSLRTSGGTDTQYF. The CDR3, as DNA: TGTGCCAGCAGCTTAAGGACTAGCGGAGGCACAGATACGCAGTATTTT. This chain connects TRBV7-2 to TRBJ2-3, with 10 bases aligning to TRBD2. V shed 2 bases, J shed 1 base, and the junction held 3 bases outside the gene matches. Germline V CDR1 and CDR2: SGHTA, FQGNSA. The CDR3 is made up of 16 amino acids.

CDR3 sequence: CASSLTVNTEAFF. CDR3 DNA sequence: TGTGCCAGCAGCCTAACAGTGAACACTGAAGCTTTCTTT. The chain joins TRBV6-1 to TRBJ1-1; no clear D gene. V dropped 6 bases and J dropped 0 bases, with 8 bases sitting between them. Germline V gene sequence: CDR1 MNHNS, CDR2 SASEGT. The CDR3 is made up of 13 amino acids.

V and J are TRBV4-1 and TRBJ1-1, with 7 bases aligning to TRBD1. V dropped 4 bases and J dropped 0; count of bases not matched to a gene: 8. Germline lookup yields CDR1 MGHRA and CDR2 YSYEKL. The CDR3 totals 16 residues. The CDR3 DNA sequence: TGCGCCAGCAGCCTAAACCCCAGGGGGATGAACACTGAAGCTTTCTTT. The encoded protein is CASSLNPRGMNTEAFF.

This CDR3 reads CASQRNSNQPQHF. The DNA of the CDR3 is TGTGCCAGTCAAAGAAATAGCAATCAGCCCCAGCATTTT. V gene TRBV19 combines with J gene TRBJ1-5, with D unclear. V was trimmed by 8 bases and J by 0 bases, leaving 8 bases between them. Germline V gene lookup returns CDR1 LNHDA and CDR2 SQIVND (reference sequence). CDR3 length: 13 amino acids. Full variable domain (missing parts from reference TRBV19 and TRBJ1-5): DGGITQSPKYLFRKEGQNVTLSCEQNLNHDAMYWYRQDPGQGLRLIYYSQIVNDFQKGDIAEGYSVSREKKESFPLTVTSAQKNPTAFYLCASQRNSNQPQHFGDGTRLSIL.

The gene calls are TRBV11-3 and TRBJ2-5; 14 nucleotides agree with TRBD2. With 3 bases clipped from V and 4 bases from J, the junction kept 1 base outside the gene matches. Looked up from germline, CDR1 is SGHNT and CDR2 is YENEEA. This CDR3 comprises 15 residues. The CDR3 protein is CASSLGTSGGETQYF. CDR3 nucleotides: TGTGCCAGCAGCTTGGGGACTAGCGGGGGAGAGACCCAGTACTTC.

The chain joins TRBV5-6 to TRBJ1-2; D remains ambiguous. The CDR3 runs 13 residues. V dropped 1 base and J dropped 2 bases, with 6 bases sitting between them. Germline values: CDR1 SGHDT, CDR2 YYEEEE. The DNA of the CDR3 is TGTGCCAGCAGCTTGAGGACGAACTATGGCTACACCTTC. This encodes CASSLRTNYGYTF.

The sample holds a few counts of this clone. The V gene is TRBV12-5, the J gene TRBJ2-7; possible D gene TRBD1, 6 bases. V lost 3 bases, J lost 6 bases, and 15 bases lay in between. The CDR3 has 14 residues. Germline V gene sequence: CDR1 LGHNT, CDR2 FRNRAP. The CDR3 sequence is CASGFNLGGSEQYF. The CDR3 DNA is TGTGCTAGTGGTTTTAATCTAGGGGGAAGCGAGCAGTACTTC.

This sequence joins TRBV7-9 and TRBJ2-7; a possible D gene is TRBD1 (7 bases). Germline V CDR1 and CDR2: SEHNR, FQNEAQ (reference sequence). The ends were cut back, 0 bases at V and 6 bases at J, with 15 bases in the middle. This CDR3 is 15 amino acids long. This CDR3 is CASSLATLQGGEQYF. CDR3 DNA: TGTGCCAGCAGCTTAGCGACCCTGCAGGGGGGCGAGCAGTACTTC.

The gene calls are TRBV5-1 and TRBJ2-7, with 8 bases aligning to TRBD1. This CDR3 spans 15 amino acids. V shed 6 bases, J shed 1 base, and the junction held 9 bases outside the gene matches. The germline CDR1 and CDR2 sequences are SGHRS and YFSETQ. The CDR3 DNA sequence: TGCGCCAGCAATTGGGGAAACAGGGGGTCCTACGAGCAGTACTTC. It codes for CASNWGNRGSYEQYF. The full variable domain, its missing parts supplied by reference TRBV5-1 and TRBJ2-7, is KAGVTQTPRYLIKTRGQQVTLSCSPISGHRSVSWYQQTPGQGLQFLFEYFSETQRNKGNFPGRFSGRQFSNSRSEMNVSTLELGDSALYLCASNWGNRGSYEQYFGPGTRLTVT.